Listed below are T cell receptor beta chains from one sample, sequenced in a study of Tregs in tolerant kidney transplant recipients. The data were produced by immunoSEQ multiplex PCR, yet TCRdb's version contains in-frame clones alone and is incomplete. The repertoire holds roughly 250,000 clones, with about 80% as singletons. The specimen was CD4+ T cells from blood. These receptors were collected from a human donor in good health. Both conserved end residues are part of each CDR3.

V	J	CDR3
TRBV15	TRBJ2-6	CATRDRFRSGANVLTF
TRBV4-1	TRBJ1-2	CASSQEATGVYYGYTF
TRBV9	TRBJ1-3	CASSEGTGGSGNTIYF
TRBV2	TRBJ1-2	CASRAGGFYGYTF
TRBV6-1	TRBJ2-6	CASSEVWLSGANVLTF
TRBV29-1	TRBJ1-2	CSVQLIGTGRGYTF
TRBV29-1	TRBJ2-7	CSVRDGSSYEQYF
TRBV5-6	TRBJ2-7	CASSLGGQNHEQYF
TRBV30	TRBJ2-7	CAWSVLASGRYEQYF
TRBV16	TRBJ1-4	CASSPGTVANEKLFF
TRBV10-3	TRBJ1-1	CAISEATGVTEAFF
TRBV5-1	TRBJ2-2	CASSLESGTGELFF
TRBV10-2	TRBJ1-1	CASSEGRGDTEAFF
TRBV10-3	TRBJ1-4	CAISKQGADEKLFF
TRBV11-2	TRBJ2-5	CASNPALGTATQYF
TRBV27	TRBJ1-6	CASSIGGNNSPLHF
TRBV28	TRBJ2-2	CASSMLAGPNTGELFF
TRBV27	TRBJ2-7	CASIRRGDGSYEQYF
TRBV14	TRBJ2-5	CASNRDFRETQYF
TRBV6-1	TRBJ2-1	CASSNSGRRHEQFF
TRBV4-3	TRBJ1-6	CASSHTTGNSPLHF
TRBV2	TRBJ1-3	CASSERQGWGNTIYF
TRBV7-2	TRBJ2-1	CASSRGGNSYNEQFF
TRBV5-1	TRBJ1-2	CASSYDKNYGYTF
TRBV7-9	TRBJ1-2	CASSLLEGYGYTF
TRBV2	TRBJ1-4	CASSYQRRNEKLFF
TRBV5-1	TRBJ2-6	CASRLEGQGGNLYSGANVLTF
TRBV5-6	TRBJ2-1	CASSFPKRVGDREAEQFF
TRBV18	TRBJ2-5	CASTRTREETQYF
TRBV19	TRBJ1-5	CASSTQGVRGNQPQHF
TRBV5-4	TRBJ2-1	CASSLAVVSGYNEQFF
TRBV5-1	TRBJ1-2	CASSLTTGGDGYTF
TRBV30	TRBJ1-4	CAWEGGNEKLFF
TRBV19	TRBJ2-3	CASGASGRVMDTQYF
TRBV7-9	TRBJ2-3	CASSSVTSTDTQYF
TRBV4-1	TRBJ2-3	CASSHAQDSTDTQYF
TRBV6-1	TRBJ1-5	CASSVKTDHQPQHF
TRBV27	TRBJ2-7	CASSENRIPSYEQYF
TRBV7-2	TRBJ2-1	CASSLELASNEQFF
TRBV20-1	TRBJ1-1	CRGTGSTEAFF
TRBV4-2	TRBJ1-2	CASSSTGTDGYTF
TRBV6-5	TRBJ2-1	CASSTSAGGRGEQFF
TRBV25-1	TRBJ1-6	CASLKTNSPLHF
TRBV7-8	TRBJ1-4	CASSLAGVRLNEKLFF
TRBV7-9	TRBJ2-1	CASSWPLGRGTGDEQFF
TRBV4-1	TRBJ2-5	CASSQFTPEGLREETQYF
TRBV10-1	TRBJ2-3	CASGMGTDTQYF
TRBV4-1	TRBJ1-1	CASSLDRGQNTEAFF
TRBV4-1	TRBJ1-2	CASSQDGVGYTF
TRBV20-1	TRBJ1-1	CSAFRVPEAFF
TRBV28	TRBJ1-5	CASRVSNQPQHF
TRBV29-1	TRBJ2-6	CSVVGAGANVLTF
TRBV10-3	TRBJ2-3	CAISEYRGLGDTQYF
TRBV6-4	TRBJ2-4	CASSEGGSKNIQYF
TRBV4-1	TRBJ1-1	CASSQAFPGPLTPEAFF
TRBV5-1	TRBJ1-5	CASSSGSNQPQHF
TRBV30	TRBJ2-7	CAWSVQGRRYEQYF
TRBV6-1	TRBJ2-7	CASSEGGHSYEQYF
TRBV6-5	TRBJ1-1	CASSFRGGSTEAFF
TRBV7-8	TRBJ1-1	CASSLVSGTVHEAFF